This TCR beta chain was obtained from a study of graft-versus-host responses after intestinal transplantation. Sampling of post-transplant bone marrow used the posterior iliac crest or another site. Sequenced by immunoSEQ multiplex PCR; TCRdb stores in-frame clones only, minus some. The table records under 25,000 clones, approximately 89% of them present only once. The germline V gene encodes CDR1 MNHEY and CDR2 SVGAGI. The CDR3 is made up of 14 amino acids. V dropped 2 bases and J dropped 5; count of bases not matched to a gene: 5. V gene TRBV6-5 combines with J gene TRBJ1-1, with TRBD1 identical over 7 bases. This specimen consisted of bone marrow, obtained roughly 130 days after transplant. This clonotype was sampled from a human patient who received an intestinal transplant, so some T cells may come from the graft donor. CDR3 region: CASSYGAGGTEAFF. In DNA, the CDR3 is TGTGCCAGCAGTTACGGGGCAGGGGGAACTGAAGCTTTCTTT.